Below are 32 T cell receptor beta chains sequenced from a single sample in a study of blood T cell repertoires in COVID-19. The table came from immunoSEQ multiplex PCR; TCRdb's copy has only in-frame clones and leaves some out. The sample yields about 300,000 clones, roughly 89% seen once. The sample taken for sequencing was peripheral blood. All receptors derive from a woman aged 25-40 years with COVID-19, enrolled during active disease.

The chain employs TRBV9 and TRBJ2-5, with a possible D match to TRBD1 (6 bases). CDR1 is SGDLS and CDR2 is YYNGEE in the germline V gene. Trimming took 3 bases from V and 0 from J, leaving 12 bases between them. The CDR3 totals 15 residues. CDR3 sequence reads: CASSASGADQETQYF. The CDR3 nucleotides read TGTGCCAGCAGCGCCTCAGGGGCGGACCAAGAGACCCAGTACTTC. Together with reference TRBV9 and TRBJ2-5, the CDR3 gives the full variable domain: DSGVTQTPKHLITATGQRVTLRCSPRSGDLSVYWYQQSLDQGLQFLIQYYNGEERAKGNILERFSAQQFPDLHSELNLSSLELGDSALYFCASSASGADQETQYFGPGTRLLVL.

This clone has only one observation. The chain links TRBV11-2 to TRBJ2-1, with D hard to call. Between the trimmed V and J ends, which lost 3 bases and 0 bases, there was a span of 9 bases. The CDR3 totals 15 residues. The germline CDR1 and CDR2 sequences are SGHAT and FQNNGV. The CDR3: CASSFMRSSYNEQFF. The DNA for the CDR3 is TGTGCCAGCAGCTTTATGAGGAGCTCCTACAATGAGCAGTTCTTC.

The V gene is TRBV24-1, the J gene TRBJ2-1, with 7 positions matching TRBD2. The V and J ends lost 6 bases and 5 bases, in that order; junction bases with no gene match: 3. The CDR3 contains 13 residues. Germline values: CDR1 KGHDR, CDR2 SFDVKD. The CDR3 region is CATSPGTNNEQFF. As DNA, the CDR3 is TGTGCCACCAGTCCCGGGACTAACAATGAGCAGTTCTTC.

This clone was seen just once. This sequence joins TRBV5-1 and TRBJ1-2, with D possibly matching TRBD1 (5 bases). Trimming took off 4 bases at V and 5 bases at J, with 15 bases between the two ends. In germline, CDR1 is SGHRS, CDR2 YFSETQ. The CDR3 length is 14 residues. The CDR3 DNA sequence: TGCGCCAGCAGCACGGGGGAGGTCTTTTATGGCTACACCTTC. Protein: CASSTGEVFYGYTF.

The chain combines TRBV5-1 with TRBJ2-5; TRBD2 matches at 10 bases. Germline V gene data show CDR1 as SGHRS and CDR2 as YFSETQ. The CDR3 consists of 16 residues. V was clipped by 1 base and J by 3 bases; unmatched bases: 6. CDR3 sequence reads: CASSLIQAGGEETQYF. As DNA, the CDR3 is TGCGCCAGCAGCTTGATTCAAGCGGGGGGGGAAGAGACCCAGTACTTC. The whole variable domain, filled in from reference TRBV5-1 and TRBJ2-5, reads KAGVTQTPRYLIKTRGQQVTLSCSPISGHRSVSWYQQTPGQGLQFLFEYFSETQRNKGNFPGRFSGRQFSNSRSEMNVSTLELGDSALYLCASSLIQAGGEETQYFGPGTRLLVL.

The sample holds one count of this clone. CDR3 protein: CTSSQDRSPPRLYEQYF. Written as DNA, the CDR3 is TGCACCAGCAGCCAAGATCGATCCCCTCCGCGCCTCTACGAGCAGTACTTC. This chain uses TRBV1 with TRBJ2-7; TRBD2 is the table's D call and was not checked against the DNA. TRBV1 corresponds to a pseudogene. The CDR3 extends over 17 amino acids.

The genes are TRBV15 and TRBJ2-6; D is possibly TRBD1 (5 bases). Germline CDR1 is LNHNV and CDR2 is YYDKDF (reference sequence). This CDR3 contains 16 residues. V lost 0 bases and J lost 5, with 11 bases in between. CDR3 in amino acids: CATSRDGRVWANVLTF. The CDR3 DNA reads as TGTGCCACCAGCAGAGATGGCAGGGTCTGGGCCAACGTCCTGACTTTC.

The genes are TRBV21-1 and TRBJ2-7; no check of the table's D call, TRBD2, against the DNA was made. TRBV21-1 is a documented pseudogene. This CDR3 comprises 21 residues. CDR3 sequence reads: CASSKGGAPQRGGPITCEQYV. Here the CDR3 DNA reads TGTGCCAGCAGCAAAGGGGGGGCCCCACAGCGGGGGGGCCCTATTACTTGCGAGCAGTACGTC.

The rearrangement uses TRBV6-6 and TRBJ2-7; D is undetermined. This CDR3 comprises 12 residues. V lost 0 bases and J lost 5, with 5 bases in between. Germline V gene lookup returns CDR1 MNHNY and CDR2 SVGAGI (reference sequence). As DNA, the CDR3 is TGTGCCAGCAGTTACTCGCAGGACGAGCAGTACGTC. This translates into CASSYSQDEQYV.

The CDR3 loop is CASSQYRQGYTGELFF. DNA of the CDR3: TGCGCCAGCAGCCAGTATAGACAGGGGTACACCGGGGAGCTGTTTTTT. The chain has TRBV4-3 and TRBJ2-2, with 8 bases fitting TRBD1. The CDR3 runs to 16 residues. Losses at the gene ends were 3 bases for V and 3 bases for J; bases not matched to a gene: 6. Germline lookup yields CDR1 LGHNA and CDR2 YSLEER.

The chain has TRBV9 and TRBJ1-1; D not resolved. This CDR3 comprises 15 residues. Germline lookup yields CDR1 SGDLS and CDR2 YYNGEE. With 4 bases removed from V and 1 base from J, the gap between germline ends came to 14 bases. CDR3 residues: CASSPNGGWNTEAFF. The DNA for the CDR3 is TGTGCCAGCAGCCCAAACGGCGGGTGGAACACTGAAGCTTTCTTT. Using reference TRBV9 and TRBJ1-1 for the parts outside the CDR3, the full variable domain is DSGVTQTPKHLITATGQRVTLRCSPRSGDLSVYWYQQSLDQGLQFLIQYYNGEERAKGNILERFSAQQFPDLHSELNLSSLELGDSALYFCASSPNGGWNTEAFFGQGTRLTVV.

This clone appeared a single time. CDR3 sequence (DNA): TGTGCCAGTAGTACCGGGGGCCAAGAGACCCAGTACTTC. As protein: CASSTGGQETQYF. This rearrangement joins TRBV19 to TRBJ2-5, with D maybe TRBD2 (6 bases). This CDR3 is built from 13 residues. Looked up from germline, CDR1 is LNHDA and CDR2 is SQIVND (reference sequence). Between the trimmed V and J ends, which lost 4 bases and 1 base, there was a span of 7 bases.

The chain combines TRBV4-1 with TRBJ2-5; D is perhaps TRBD2 (5 bases). The V end was cut by 0 bases, the J end by 5 bases, with 16 bases between. The CDR3 is 16 residues long. Germline CDR1 is MGHRA and CDR2 is YSYEKL. CDR3 nucleotides: TGCGCCAGCAGCCAAGAGGCTAGCCTGATCCGCGAGACCCAGTACTTC. Translated, it gives CASSQEASLIRETQYF.

DNA of the CDR3: TGTGCCAGCAGCTTGGCCCAGGGGAAATTCTCTCCCCTCCACTTT. Translated: CASSLAQGKFSPLHF. The gene calls are TRBV5-5 and TRBJ1-6; D might be TRBD1 (6 bases). Germline loops: CDR1 SGHKS, CDR2 YYEKEE (reference sequence). The CDR3 spans 15 residues. V was clipped by 0 bases and J by 13 bases, with 17 bases between them.

The V call is TRBV5-1, the J call TRBJ1-5; tentative D call: TRBD1 (5 bases). The CDR3 length is 15 residues. Trimming removed 0 bases from V and 6 bases from J, with 13 bases in between. Germline V lookup: CDR1 SGHRS, CDR2 YFSETQ. CDR3 nucleotide sequence: TGCGCCAGCAGCTTGGACGGGCAGGGACTTCAGCCCCAGCATTTT. Translation: CASSLDGQGLQPQHF.

This clone appeared a single time. The rearrangement uses TRBV4-1 and TRBJ2-3, with 12 bases that match TRBD2. The CDR3 length is 15 residues. Germline V lookup: CDR1 MGHRA, CDR2 YSYEKL. The V and J ends lost 1 base and 6 bases, in that order; junction bases with no gene match: 2. CDR3 in DNA: TGCGCCAGCAGCCAAGGGACTAGCGGGGAGGATACGCAGTATTTT. Translating it yields CASSQGTSGEDTQYF.

This clone was seen once. For the CDR3, the DNA is TGTGCCAGCTCACAAAGGGGGGGATGGGAGCAGTACTTC. Amino acid sequence: CASSQRGGWEQYF. The chain joins TRBV18 to TRBJ2-7; perhaps TRBD2 as D (7 bases). The CDR3 is made up of 13 amino acids. V gave up 4 bases and J gave up 7 bases, with 14 bases separating them. Germline CDR1 and CDR2: KGHSH and LQKENI.

The V and J genes are TRBV5-5 and TRBJ1-1, with 7 bases fitting TRBD1. Trimming took 4 bases from V and 4 from J; bases not matched to a gene: 10. The CDR3 spans 15 residues. Germline V gene sequence: CDR1 SGHKS, CDR2 YYEKEE (reference sequence). The CDR3 DNA sequence: TGTGCCAGCAGCGGATACACAGGGGAGAGCACTGAAGCTTTCTTT. Amino acid sequence: CASSGYTGESTEAFF.

This sequence joins TRBV19 and TRBJ2-2; maybe TRBD2 (6 bases). The V end lost 7 bases, the J end lost 4 bases, and 16 bases lay between the germline ends. Looked up from germline, CDR1 is LNHDA and CDR2 is SQIVND (reference sequence). The CDR3 extends over 15 amino acids. The CDR3 DNA reads TGTGCCAGTACTCGCGGGGCGGGCCCCACCGGGGAGCTGTTTTTT. Its translation is CASTRGAGPTGELFF.

The V gene is TRBV28, the J gene TRBJ1-5; the D gene is possibly TRBD1 (6 bases). Germline V CDR1 and CDR2: MDHEN, SYDVKM. The CDR3 extends over 15 amino acids. Trimming removed 5 bases at V and 10 bases at J, with 21 bases between. In nucleotides, the CDR3 is TGTGCCAGCAGTCCTCAGGGGCGATCCTCCCGTCCCCAGCATTTT. Protein sequence: CASSPQGRSSRPQHF.

This chain connects TRBV6-5 to TRBJ2-7, with TRBD1 matching over 8 bases. The V gene's germline CDR1 is MNHEY and CDR2 SVGAGI. The CDR3 is made up of 14 amino acids. This CDR3 is CGDLHQGALYEQYV. The CDR3, as DNA: TGTGGGGACCTGCACCAGGGGGCTCTGTACGAGCAGTACGTC.

There are a few counts of this clone. V usage is TRBV5-4 and J usage is TRBJ2-1; 7 bases align to TRBD2. The CDR3 is 16 residues long. V lost 0 bases and J lost 6; bases outside the gene matches: 9. CDR1 is SGHNT and CDR2 is YYREEE in the germline V gene (reference sequence). The CDR3 loop reads CASSLAPQGGGNEQFF. Here the CDR3 DNA reads TGTGCCAGCAGCTTGGCCCCGCAGGGCGGGGGCAATGAGCAGTTCTTC.

The genes are TRBV30 and TRBJ2-5; 9 positions agree with TRBD1. CDR1 and CDR2 (germline): GTSNPN, SVGIG (reference sequence). Germline trimming cut 2 bases from V and 4 bases from J; bases unmatched to any gene: 8. This CDR3 is 15 amino acids long. The CDR3, as DNA: TGTGCCTGGAGTTCGGGACAGGGTCGGGGAGAGACCCAGTACTTC. This encodes CAWSSGQGRGETQYF. Combining the CDR3 with reference TRBV30 and TRBJ2-5 gives the whole variable domain SQTIHQWPATLVQPVGSPLSLECTVEGTSNPNLYWYRQAAGRGLQLLFYSVGIGQISSEVPQNLSASRPQDRQFILSSKKLLLSDSGFYLCAWSSGQGRGETQYFGPGTRLLVL.

The chain joins TRBV29-1 to TRBJ2-1; D is possibly TRBD2 (6 bases). The CDR3 sequence is 13 residues long. V was cut by 3 bases and J by 9 bases, with 15 bases left in between. Germline CDR1 and CDR2: SQVTM and ANQGSEA. The CDR3 region has the DNA TGCAGCGTTGAGGGTTTTAGGGGAGGTGAGCAGTTCTTC. Translation gives CSVEGFRGGEQFF.

The J gene is TRBJ1-2, the V gene TRBV6-5, with 11 nucleotides matching TRBD1. V was pared by 3 bases and J by 11 bases, with 11 bases of the junction left unmatched. This CDR3 contains 15 residues. Per germline, CDR1 MNHEY and CDR2 SVGAGI. The CDR3 DNA reads as TGTGCCAGCAGTTATTTTTCCGGGACAGGGGGGTGGTACACCTTC. Encoded protein: CASSYFSGTGGWYTF.

The chain employs TRBV13 and TRBJ1-1; 7 positions agree with TRBD1. This CDR3 is 12 amino acids long. V lost 5 bases and J lost 7; bases outside the gene matches: 4. Germline assignment: CDR1 PRHDT and CDR2 FYEKMQ (reference sequence). CDR3 in DNA: TGTGCCAGCAGCCAGACAGGGATTGAAGCTTTCTTT. Its translation is CASSQTGIEAFF. Full variable domain (remainder filled in from reference TRBV13 and TRBJ1-1): AAGVIQSPRHLIKEKRETATLKCYPIPRHDTVYWYQQGPGQDPQFLISFYEKMQSDKGSIPDRFSAQQFSDYHSELNMSSLELGDSALYFCASSQTGIEAFFGQGTRLTVV.

V gene TRBV7-3 combines with J gene TRBJ2-2; 7 bases are a match to TRBD1. Unmatched junction bases numbered 4, after V lost 0 bases and J lost 0 bases. The CDR3 loop spans 17 amino acids. The germline CDR1 and CDR2 sequences are SGHTA and FQGTGA. The DNA for the CDR3 is TGTGCCAGCAGCTTAACCCCCGGGACAGCGAACACCGGGGAGCTGTTTTTT. As protein: CASSLTPGTANTGELFF.

CDR3 residues: CASSPHIQGAEAFF. DNA for the CDR3: TGTGCCAGCAGCCCTCACATCCAGGGGGCGGAAGCTTTCTTT. The chain carries TRBV9 and TRBJ1-1, with 8 nucleotides matching TRBD1. The trim removed 4 bases at V and 8 bases at J, leaving 10 bases unmatched. The CDR3 loop spans 14 amino acids. From germline, CDR1 is SGDLS and CDR2 YYNGEE.

The CDR3 here is CASSPRQGASGELFF. The CDR3 coding sequence is TGTGCCAGCTCACCTCGTCAGGGGGCCTCCGGGGAGCTGTTTTTT. The chain recombines TRBV18 with TRBJ2-2, with TRBD1 matching over 8 bases. CDR1 is KGHSH and CDR2 is LQKENI in the germline V gene. The CDR3 loop spans 15 amino acids. After removal of 3 bases from V and 6 bases from J, the junction contained 6 bases not matched to a gene.

This clone came up once. V is TRBV10-1 and J is TRBJ2-7; 10 bases are shared with TRBD1. Germline CDR1 and CDR2: WNHNN and SYGVQD (reference sequence). Trimming at V came to 7 bases and at J to 7 bases, leaving 16 bases not matched to a gene. The CDR3 has 16 amino acids. The CDR3 loop is CASNDRGLSSLWEQYV. The CDR3 DNA reads TGCGCCAGCAACGACAGGGGGCTATCTTCCCTATGGGAGCAGTACGTC.

The rearrangement joins TRBV4-1 to TRBJ1-4; 10 positions agree with TRBD1. CDR1 is MGHRA and CDR2 is YSYEKL in the germline V gene. V lost 6 bases and J lost 10; bases outside the gene matches: 5. This CDR3 has 13 amino acids. CDR3 nucleotides: TGCGCCAGCAGACCGGGACAGGGGAGAAAACTGTTTTTT. Protein: CASRPGQGRKLFF.

The genes are TRBV11-2 and TRBJ1-3, with D maybe TRBD1 (5 bases). The ends were cut back, 6 bases at V and 3 bases at J, with 12 bases in the middle. The CDR3 extends over 14 amino acids. Germline V lookup: CDR1 SGHAT, CDR2 FQNNGV. The CDR3 spells CASRLAGVGNTIYF. For the CDR3, the DNA is TGTGCCAGCAGACTAGCGGGGGTTGGAAACACCATATATTTT.